The clone carrying this T cell receptor beta chain was seen many times. The antigen is not known. This record comes from a study of T cells after yellow fever vaccination. Study results and caveats: In post-booster samples, most primary-vaccination clones reappeared (roughly 96% CD4, about 91% CD8). Abundant clonotypes from the bulk population could get into FACS-sorted repertoires as contaminants.

A universal primer site and UMIs were added as TCR cDNA was made by 5'RACE template switching. TCRdb re-called the 5' RACE reads through MiXCR, storing one row per CDR3 protein. The profile shows about 210,000 distinct CDR3 sequences, roughly 3% of them singletons. This material consisted of CD4+ T cells sorted from PBMCs, taken 10 days after the yellow fever booster vaccination. The receptor comes from a man aged 18 to 30 who received the YFV17D yellow fever vaccine.

The CDR3 loop is CARPGQRSSYEQYV. The CDR3, as DNA: TGTGCCAGACCGGGACAGCGGAGCTCCTACGAGCAGTACGTC. The V and J genes are TRBV9 and TRBJ2-7; the match to TRBD1 covers 7 bases. With V trimmed by 8 bases and J by 0 bases, 8 bases remained unmatched. The CDR3 totals 14 residues. From germline, CDR1 is SGDLS and CDR2 YYNGEE.